Presented here are 29 T cell receptor beta chains from one specimen sequenced in a study of blood T cells in healthy people across ages. The authors ran a second PCR of roughly 6 to 12 cycles using a sample-barcoded 5' primer and a J-beta primer mix. TCRdb re-called the 5' RACE reads through MiXCR, storing one row per CDR3 protein. The table records about 1.8 million distinct CDR3 sequences, around half of them present only once. The sequenced material came from blood. These TCRs come from a woman between 40 and 50 years old in good health.

This chain connects TRBV6-1 to TRBJ1-2; tentative D call: TRBD1 (6 bases). There are 15 residues in the CDR3. Trimming pared 5 bases from V and 0 bases from J, leaving 13 bases between. From germline, CDR1 is MNHNS and CDR2 SASEGT. The CDR3 sequence is CASSSPGAANYGYTF. CDR3 bases: TGTGCCAGCAGTTCTCCAGGGGCAGCTAACTATGGCTACACCTTC.

The CDR3 is CASSVREGGEKLFF. For the CDR3, the DNA is TGTGCCAGCAGCGTCAGGGAGGGCGGGGAAAAACTGTTTTTT. V and J are TRBV9 and TRBJ1-4; TRBD1 might be the D (5 bases). Trimming took off 2 bases at V and 8 bases at J, with 13 bases between the two ends. Germline lookup yields CDR1 SGDLS and CDR2 YYNGEE. The CDR3 extends over 14 amino acids. Complete variable domain (other parts from reference TRBV9 and TRBJ1-4): DSGVTQTPKHLITATGQRVTLRCSPRSGDLSVYWYQQSLDQGLQFLIQYYNGEERAKGNILERFSAQQFPDLHSELNLSSLELGDSALYFCASSVREGGEKLFFGSGTQLSVL.

The rearrangement uses TRBV6-6 and TRBJ2-5; D is tentatively TRBD1 or TRBD2 (7 bases each). Between the trimmed V and J ends, which lost 2 bases and 3 bases, there was a span of 16 bases. This CDR3 is 16 amino acids long. Germline lookup yields CDR1 MNHNY and CDR2 SVGAGI (reference sequence). CDR3 residues: CASSYAAGQGEETQYF. DNA for the CDR3: TGTGCCAGCAGTTACGCAGCGGGGCAGGGGGAAGAGACCCAGTACTTC.

This chain uses TRBV15 with TRBJ2-7, with D possibly TRBD2 on 5 matching bases. V was shortened by 3 bases and J by 3 bases, with 6 bases between the two germline ends. The CDR3 totals 12 residues. Germline-derived CDR1 and CDR2 are LNHNV and YYDKDF (reference sequence). The CDR3 protein is CATSSGSYEQYF. Here the CDR3 DNA reads TGTGCCACCAGCAGTGGGAGCTACGAGCAGTACTTC.

V is TRBV10-3 and J is TRBJ2-5; 9 bases line up with TRBD1. Per germline, CDR1 ENHRY and CDR2 SYGVKD. The CDR3 length is 14 residues. Trimming took 6 bases from V and 5 from J; bases not matched to a gene: 7. CDR3 residues: CAIRPGQGSETQYF. CDR3 DNA sequence: TGTGCCATCAGACCGGGACAGGGATCGGAGACCCAGTACTTC.

V and J are TRBV6-5 and TRBJ2-3; 8 positions match TRBD2. V trimming: 2 bases; J trimming: 0 bases; junction bases outside the gene matches: 1. The germline V gene has CDR1 MNHEY and CDR2 SVGAGI. The CDR3 spans 15 residues. The chain's CDR3 is CASSYERGSTDTQYF. CDR3 bases: TGTGCCAGCAGTTACGAGCGGGGGAGCACAGATACGCAGTATTTT.

V usage is TRBV7-2 and J usage is TRBJ1-1; tentative D call: TRBD1 (5 bases). CDR3 length equals 14 residues. V dropped 3 bases and J dropped 6 bases, with 14 bases sitting between them. From germline, CDR1 is SGHTA and CDR2 FQGNSA. The CDR3 DNA sequence: TGTGCCAGCAGCTTTTTGGACACACTATCTGAAGCTTTCTTT. The encoded protein is CASSFLDTLSEAFF. Drawing the rest from reference TRBV7-2 and TRBJ1-1, the complete variable domain is GAGVSQSPSNKVTEKGKDVELRCDPISGHTALYWYRQSLGQGLEFLIYFQGNSAPDKSGLPSDRFSAERTGGSVSTLTIQRTQQEDSAVYLCASSFLDTLSEAFFGQGTRLTVV.

J is TRBJ2-3 and V is TRBV20-1; the D call may be TRBD1 or TRBD2 (5 bases each). CDR3 length: 12 residues. Germline CDR1 is DFQATT and CDR2 is SNEGSKA (reference sequence). V was clipped by 6 bases and J by 4 bases, with 11 bases between them. CDR3 sequence reads: CSAKGSADTQYF. DNA of the CDR3: TGCAGTGCCAAGGGGAGCGCAGATACGCAGTATTTT.

This chain connects TRBV20-1 to TRBJ2-1; a weak D match, TRBD2 (7 bases). CDR3 length equals 13 residues. Germline V gene lookup returns CDR1 DFQATT and CDR2 SNEGSKA (reference sequence). Trimming removed 4 bases at V and 10 bases at J, with 17 bases between. CDR3 amino acids: CSANIGGQGEQFF. The CDR3 bases are TGCAGTGCTAATATCGGGGGGCAAGGAGAGCAGTTCTTC.

The chain employs TRBV9 and TRBJ2-1; the D gene could be TRBD1 or TRBD2 (6 bases each). V lost 3 bases, J lost 0 bases, and 16 bases lay in between. The CDR3 covers 17 residues. CDR1 and CDR2 from the germline V gene are SGDLS and YYNGEE. The CDR3 DNA follows: TGTGCCAGCAGCGGAGGGGGAGACGGGAGCTCCTACAATGAGCAGTTCTTC. This sequence encodes CASSGGGDGSSYNEQFF.

V is TRBV6-2 or TRBV6-3 and J is TRBJ2-1; TRBD1 is a possible D gene (6 bases). The V gene's germline CDR1 is MNHEY and CDR2 SVGEGT. The CDR3 length is 14 residues. Trimming cost V 6 bases and J 8 bases, with 17 bases left between them. The CDR3 DNA is TGTGCCAGCAGAAAGCCCCAGGGGAATGATGAGCAGTTCTTC. It codes for CASRKPQGNDEQFF.

The rearrangement links TRBV5-1 to TRBJ2-1; D is ambiguous. CDR1 and CDR2 (germline): SGHRS, YFSETQ. Trimming left V 4 bases short and J 8 bases short, with 13 bases between. CDR3 length: 13 residues. CDR3: CASSRILGDEQFF. The CDR3 nucleotides are TGCGCCAGCAGCAGGATTTTAGGCGATGAGCAGTTCTTC.

The chain has TRBV12-3 or TRBV12-4 and TRBJ2-3; D call uncertain. The CDR3 contains 14 residues. V lost 5 bases to trimming and J lost 0 bases, with 9 bases between them. In DNA form, the CDR3 reads TGTGCCAGCAGTCATGGCCCGAGCACAGATACGCAGTATTTT. Its protein product is CASSHGPSTDTQYF.

This sequence joins TRBV7-2 and TRBJ1-4, with a possible D match to TRBD1 (5 bases). The CDR3 runs 17 residues. Germline V lookup: CDR1 SGHTA, CDR2 FQGNSA. Trimming shortened V by 4 bases and J by 5 bases, and 20 bases separated the two germline ends. The CDR3, as DNA: TGTGCCAGCAGCTCCCAAGGGCGGAGACAGAAGAATGAAAAACTGTTTTTT. Translated: CASSSQGRRQKNEKLFF. Combining the CDR3 with reference TRBV7-2 and TRBJ1-4 gives the whole variable domain GAGVSQSPSNKVTEKGKDVELRCDPISGHTALYWYRQSLGQGLEFLIYFQGNSAPDKSGLPSDRFSAERTGGSVSTLTIQRTQQEDSAVYLCASSSQGRRQKNEKLFFGSGTQLSVL.

This clonotype was seen at least ten times. The V and J genes are TRBV12-3 or TRBV12-4 and TRBJ2-7; no clear D. The ends were cut back, 2 bases at V and 5 bases at J, with 7 bases in the middle. CDR3 length: 12 residues. This chain's CDR3 is CASSLLRNEQYF. As DNA, the CDR3 is TGTGCCAGCAGTTTATTGAGAAACGAGCAGTACTTC.

V usage is TRBV7-9 and J usage is TRBJ2-3; 8 bases fit TRBD2. V shed 3 bases, J shed 1 base, and the junction held 6 bases outside the gene matches. The CDR3 has 16 amino acids. Germline V gene lookup returns CDR1 SEHNR and CDR2 FQNEAQ (reference sequence). For the CDR3, the DNA is TGTGCCAGCAGCTTTCCGGGGGGGGCGGGCACAGATACGCAGTATTTT. Its translation: CASSFPGGAGTDTQYF. Based on the CDR3 plus reference TRBV7-9 and TRBJ2-3, the full variable domain is DTGVSQNPRHKITKRGQNVTFRCDPISEHNRLYWYRQTLGQGPEFLTYFQNEAQLEKSRLLSDRFSAERPKGSFSTLEIQRTEQGDSAMYLCASSFPGGAGTDTQYFGPGTRLTVL.

This clonotype was seen a handful of times. The chain joins TRBV12-5 to TRBJ2-5; 8 bases fit TRBD1. From germline, CDR1 is LGHNT and CDR2 FRNRAP. The CDR3 contains 14 residues. Germline trimming cut 6 bases from V and 5 bases from J; bases unmatched to any gene: 8. The CDR3 sequence: CASGLTGGSETQYF. CDR3 nucleotides: TGTGCTAGTGGCCTTACAGGGGGTTCTGAGACCCAGTACTTC.

This chain uses TRBV7-2 with TRBJ2-5; no firm D call. Trimming shortened V by 2 bases and J by 5 bases, and 12 bases separated the two germline ends. CDR1 is SGHTA, CDR2 FQGNSA, per germline. The CDR3 sequence is 14 residues long. CDR3 residues: CASSLFGAQETQYF. CDR3 sequence (DNA): TGTGCCAGCAGCTTATTTGGCGCCCAGGAGACCCAGTACTTC.

The chain has TRBV6-2 or TRBV6-3 and TRBJ2-2, with D hard to call. This CDR3 has 13 residues. The germline CDR1 and CDR2 sequences are MNHEY and SVGEGT. Deletions cut 6 bases from V and 7 bases from J, with 12 bases between. DNA of the CDR3: TGTGCCAGCAGCCCGGGTAGTTTCGGGGAGCTGTTTTTT. Translation: CASSPGSFGELFF.

The genes are TRBV5-6 and TRBJ2-5; TRBD2 matches at 9 bases. Losses at the gene ends were 0 bases for V and 11 bases for J; bases not matched to a gene: 14. This CDR3 has 16 residues. The V gene's germline CDR1 is SGHDT and CDR2 YYEEEE. CDR3 nucleotide sequence: TGTGCCAGCAGCTTGGGAATGCGCGGGGGGGCAAATGAGCAGTACTTC. This codes for CASSLGMRGGANEQYF.

V usage is TRBV19 and J usage is TRBJ2-5; 11 bases align to TRBD2. V lost 6 bases and J lost 3; bases outside the gene matches: 21. Germline-derived CDR1 and CDR2 are LNHDA and SQIVND (reference sequence). The CDR3 contains 20 residues. Here the CDR3 reads CASSNIAGGRQGGSEETQYF. CDR3 in DNA: TGTGCCAGTAGCAATATAGCGGGGGGGCGCCAAGGGGGATCCGAAGAGACCCAGTACTTC.

This clonotype has just one count. The rearrangement joins TRBV10-3 to TRBJ1-1, with 9 bases fitting TRBD1. CDR1 is ENHRY and CDR2 is SYGVKD in the germline V gene. The CDR3 extends over 13 amino acids. V lost 6 bases, J lost 4 bases, and 3 bases stayed unmatched. In DNA, the CDR3 is TGTGCCATCAGACAGACAGGGGGCACTGAAGCTTTCTTT. It yields the protein CAIRQTGGTEAFF.

This clonotype was counted once. The V gene is TRBV10-3, the J gene TRBJ2-3; D is possibly TRBD2 (6 bases). This CDR3 has 16 amino acids. Germline CDR1 is ENHRY and CDR2 is SYGVKD. V shed 4 bases and J shed 0 bases, with 14 bases lying between them. For the CDR3, the DNA is TGTGCCATCAGTGCCTTCGGGGGATCTAGCACAGATACGCAGTATTTT. Encoded protein: CAISAFGGSSTDTQYF.

The V gene is TRBV4-1, the J gene TRBJ2-3; D is undetermined. V lost 1 base to trimming and J lost 0 bases, with 11 bases between them. This CDR3 comprises 16 residues. Per germline, CDR1 MGHRA and CDR2 YSYEKL. Here the CDR3 DNA reads TGCGCCAGCAGCCAAGCTCCTCAAACTAGCACAGATACGCAGTATTTT. This codes for CASSQAPQTSTDTQYF.

This chain connects TRBV7-8 to TRBJ2-6; TRBD2 agrees at 9 bases. The CDR3 runs to 15 residues. The V and J ends lost 1 base and 6 bases, in that order; junction bases with no gene match: 1. The germline gives CDR1 SGHVS, CDR2 FQNEAQ. CDR3 loop: CASSLGGGAANVLTF. For the CDR3, the DNA is TGTGCCAGCAGCTTAGGCGGGGGGGCGGCCAACGTCCTGACTTTC.

V and J are TRBV15 and TRBJ2-5; 13 bases are shared with TRBD2. The J call may be faulty, since TRBJ2-7 better matches the DNA end. Germline V gene lookup returns CDR1 LNHNV and CDR2 YYDKDF (reference sequence). The CDR3 length is 16 residues. CDR3 coding DNA: TGTGCCACCAGCAAAGTACTAGCGGGGGGGCCTAACGAGCAGTACTTC. Its translation is CATSKVLAGGPNEQYF.

In its sample, this clonotype was seen once. The V call is TRBV20-1, the J call TRBJ1-2; TRBD1 matches 10 bases. Germline lookup yields CDR1 DFQATT and CDR2 SNEGSKA (reference sequence). V was clipped by 6 bases and J by 9 bases; unmatched bases: 22. The CDR3 totals 17 residues. CDR3 in DNA: TGCAGTGCCTACCGGGCACTGGGTCGTGGGGACAGGGGAAGCTACACCTTC. Amino acids: CSAYRALGRGDRGSYTF.

In its sample, this clonotype was seen a few times. This rearrangement joins TRBV27 to TRBJ2-1, with 8 bases identical to TRBD2. From germline, CDR1 is MNHEY and CDR2 SMNVEV (reference sequence). This CDR3 comprises 16 residues. The J segment lost 5 bases and the V segment lost 5 bases, leaving 11 bases of the junction unmatched. DNA of the CDR3: TGTGCCAGCAGTCCCCACCGTGGTAGCGGGGACAATGAGCAGTTCTTC. Translation: CASSPHRGSGDNEQFF.

This chain connects TRBV12-3 or TRBV12-4 to TRBJ2-3; 12 bases line up with TRBD2. CDR3 length equals 17 residues. V gave up 5 bases and J gave up 6 bases; unmatched junction bases: 12. The CDR3 loop is CASSPSTSGGSSDTQYF. CDR3 bases: TGTGCCAGCAGTCCCTCGACTAGCGGGGGTTCAAGTGATACGCAGTATTTT.